This TCR beta chain is from a study of CD8 T cells in ankylosing spondylitis. Libraries of TCR beta came from quantitative 5'-RACE with molecular barcodes. Using its own MiXCR run on the 5' RACE reads, TCRdb lists one record per CDR3 protein. This table has under 250,000 distinct CDR3 sequences, approximately 7.3% appearing once. Study-wide results and caveats: Prior literature has documented some motif variants in synovial fluid and blood from reactive arthritis. From matched ankylosing spondylitis synovial fluid, disease-linked clones were reportedly recovered at significantly enriched levels. A motif in TCR beta, a set of fewer than ten highly homologous variants, appeared characteristic of ankylosing spondylitis blood.

This CDR3 is 16 amino acids long. V dropped 6 bases and J dropped 5; count of bases not matched to a gene: 13. The V gene's germline CDR1 is ENHRY and CDR2 SYGVKD. A single count supports this clonotype. Its target is unknown. The receptor was isolated from a male donor with ankylosing spondylitis. The sequencing input was blood, either unsorted or a sorted T cell fraction (not recorded which). The chain uses TRBV10-3 and TRBJ2-5, with 9 bases identical to TRBD1. This chain's CDR3 is CAIRGDRVGIQETQYF. Written as DNA, the CDR3 is TGTGCCATCAGGGGGGACAGGGTCGGCATTCAGGAGACCCAGTACTTC.